This record covers a single TCR beta chain. V gave up 4 bases and J gave up 0 bases, with 11 bases separating them. Per germline, CDR1 SGHKS and CDR2 YYEKEE (reference sequence). This CDR3 has 14 residues. The sample originates from a study of blood T cell repertoires in COVID-19. Study summary: COVID-19 samples collected from the United States, Italy and Spain covered acute and convalescent phases. Sources were T cells, B-cell-depleted T cells, or PBMCs; the material itself was cDNA or gDNA.

As originally analysed: Reference gene primer amplification yielded estimated nucleated cell counts. Only in-frame clones appear in the TCRdb table, and some are missing; sequencing was by immunoSEQ multiplex PCR. The V and J calls and clone size were taken over from that table, and D and trimming were inferred from the DNA. This table has about 280,000 clones, about 89% appearing once. Sequencing was carried out using peripheral blood. The clonotype was recovered from a man in his forties or fifties with acute or convalescent COVID-19. J is TRBJ2-7 and V is TRBV5-5; D is unresolved. As DNA, the CDR3 is TGTGCCAGCAGCGAGCTTCCGAGCTCCTACGAGCAGTACTTC. It codes for CASSELPSSYEQYF.